The next 11 T cell receptor beta chains were all read from a single sample in a study of T-cell reconstitution after alpha-beta-depleted transplantation in children. The TCRbeta library incorporated unique molecular identifiers. Via MiXCR, TCRdb re-called the PCR reads, giving one row per CDR3 protein. The data hold a few hundred thousand distinct CDR3 sequences, with under 20% observed a single time. The material sequenced was PBMCs, mostly from graft donor cells, taken 360 days after TCRalphabeta/CD19-depleted stem cell transplant. Receptor source: a boy in the first two years of life who had a stem cell transplant for Wiskott-Aldrich syndrome, so the T cells may come from the graft donor.

This rearrangement joins TRBV20-1 to TRBJ1-3; unclear D gene. The CDR3 runs 14 residues. V was shortened by 6 bases and J by 9 bases, with 21 bases between the two germline ends. The germline gives CDR1 DFQATT, CDR2 SNEGSKA (reference sequence). The CDR3 protein is CSAHRSRSGGTIYF. In DNA, the CDR3 is TGCAGTGCCCATAGAAGTCGGTCGGGAGGCACCATATATTTT.

The genes are TRBV20-1 and TRBJ2-3; D gene unclear. Germline CDR1 is DFQATT and CDR2 is SNEGSKA (reference sequence). The V end was cut by 5 bases, the J end by 8 bases, with 11 bases between. CDR3 size: 11 residues. The CDR3 DNA sequence: TGCAGTGCTGGATTTGACGTTACGCAGTATTTT. Amino acids: CSAGFDVTQYF.

This chain joins TRBV5-1 and TRBJ2-5, with 16 nucleotides matching TRBD2. V lost 4 bases and J lost 3; bases outside the gene matches: 3. This CDR3 has 16 amino acids. Germline V CDR1 and CDR2: SGHRS, YFSETQ. The CDR3 loop reads CASSTGLAGGEETQYF. The CDR3 DNA reads as TGCGCCAGCAGCACGGGACTAGCGGGGGGGGAAGAGACCCAGTACTTC.

The V call is TRBV5-5, the J call TRBJ2-5, with a weak D call TRBD1 (6 bases). The CDR3 extends over 12 amino acids. The V end lost 4 bases, the J end lost 13 bases, and 17 bases lay between the germline ends. Germline loops: CDR1 SGHKS, CDR2 YYEKEE (reference sequence). Here the CDR3 reads CASSPGLIRGYF. The DNA for the CDR3 is TGTGCCAGCAGCCCTGGACTGATCAGGGGGTACTTC.

This clonotype was counted only a few times. The chain carries TRBV25-1 and TRBJ2-3; TRBD1 is a possible D gene (5 bases). The CDR3 has 17 residues. Per germline, CDR1 MGHDK and CDR2 SYGVNS. V lost 2 bases to trimming and J lost 0 bases, with 15 bases between them. CDR3 bases: TGTGCCAGCAGTGAAAGGGGAAGGACCGTTAGCACAGATACGCAGTATTTT. This sequence encodes CASSERGRTVSTDTQYF. The full variable domain, its missing parts supplied by reference TRBV25-1 and TRBJ2-3, is EADIYQTPRYLVIGTGKKITLECSQTMGHDKMYWYQQDPGMELHLIHYSYGVNSTEKGDLSSESTVSRIRTEHFPLTLESARPSHTSQYLCASSERGRTVSTDTQYFGPGTRLTVL.

This clonotype was observed a handful of times. The chain recombines TRBV10-3 with TRBJ2-1; D ambiguous. V was trimmed by 0 bases and J by 9 bases, leaving 6 bases between them. CDR1 is ENHRY, CDR2 SYGVKD, per germline. The CDR3 is made up of 12 amino acids. This CDR3 reads CAISESTGEQFF. As DNA, the CDR3 is TGTGCCATCAGTGAGTCCACCGGTGAGCAGTTCTTC.

The sample holds a few counts of this clonotype. The chain uses TRBV28 and TRBJ2-2, with 12 bases aligning to TRBD2. Per the germline V gene, CDR1 is MDHEN and CDR2 is SYDVKM. The CDR3 consists of 17 residues. Trimming removed 5 bases from V and 1 base from J; junction bases left unmatched: 5. DNA of the CDR3: TGTGCCAGCAGTCTCCCGGGACTAGCGGGGAACACCGGGGAGCTGTTTTTT. This sequence encodes CASSLPGLAGNTGELFF. The entire variable domain, with the rest obtained from reference TRBV28 and TRBJ2-2, is as follows: DVKVTQSSRYLVKRTGEKVFLECVQDMDHENMFWYRQDPGLGLRLIYFSYDVKMKEKGDIPEGYSVSREKKERFSLILESASTNQTSMYLCASSLPGLAGNTGELFFGEGSRLTVL.

The chain employs TRBV30 and TRBJ1-2, with TRBD1 identical over 10 bases. This CDR3 contains 17 residues. Germline assignment: CDR1 GTSNPN and CDR2 SVGIG (reference sequence). With V trimmed by 3 bases and J by 2 bases, 12 bases remained unmatched. As DNA, the CDR3 is TGTGCCTGGAGGCCGACGGACAGGGGGGCGACGAACTATGGCTACACCTTC. Amino acids: CAWRPTDRGATNYGYTF.

The rearrangement joins TRBV11-2 to TRBJ1-1; TRBD1 matches at 9 bases. Losses at the gene ends were 2 bases for V and 1 base for J; bases not matched to a gene: 8. Germline CDR1 is SGHAT and CDR2 is FQNNGV. The CDR3 runs 17 residues. In nucleotides, the CDR3 is TGTGCCAGCAGCTTACGTGGACAGGGGAAGGGGAACACTGAAGCTTTCTTT. It encodes CASSLRGQGKGNTEAFF.

The rearrangement links TRBV7-2 to TRBJ2-1, with D unresolved. V was cut by 3 bases and J by 8 bases, with 8 bases left in between. Germline assignment: CDR1 SGHTA and CDR2 FQGNSA. The CDR3 length is 12 residues. Here the CDR3 DNA reads TGTGCCAGCAGCTTCTCGCTGTATGAGCAGTTCTTC. Translating it yields CASSFSLYEQFF. Together with reference TRBV7-2 and TRBJ2-1, the CDR3 gives the full variable domain: GAGVSQSPSNKVTEKGKDVELRCDPISGHTALYWYRQSLGQGLEFLIYFQGNSAPDKSGLPSDRFSAERTGGSVSTLTIQRTQQEDSAVYLCASSFSLYEQFFGPGTRLTVL.

This chain uses TRBV3-1 with TRBJ1-6; D uncertain. V lost 1 base and J lost 13, with 11 bases in between. The V gene's germline CDR1 is LGHDT and CDR2 YNNKEL (reference sequence). The CDR3 is made up of 13 amino acids. CDR3 nucleotides: TGTGCCAGCAGCCAAGTCAGGATGGGGCCCCTCCACTTT. It yields the protein CASSQVRMGPLHF. Complete variable domain (other parts from reference TRBV3-1 and TRBJ1-6): DTAVSQTPKYLVTQMGNDKSIKCEQNLGHDTMYWYKQDSKKFLKIMFSYNNKELIINETVPNRFSPKSPDKAHLNLHINSLELGDSAVYFCASSQVRMGPLHFGNGTRLTVT.